This T cell receptor beta chain originates from a study of identical twins. General study findings and limits: For zero-insertion analyses, partial confounding could come from invariant MAIT and iNKT cells. With beta out-of-frame sequences, excess sharing by twins was weaker. Out-of-frame TCR alpha sharing observed in monozygotic twins exceeded model estimates. Beta clonotypes that were abundant in cord blood contained fewer insertions, a pattern absent from memory repertoires.

This clonotype was seen once. Antigen specificity is unknown. CDR1 is SGHAT, CDR2 FQNNGV, per germline. The CDR3 contains 18 residues. V shed 3 bases and J shed 0 bases, with 15 bases lying between them. TCRdb processed the 5' RACE reads anew with MiXCR; each CDR3 protein has one entry. In the table there are about 190,000 distinct CDR3 sequences, less than 20% of which are singletons. The same sample was also studied in work on T cells expressing NK-cell markers.

The specimen sequenced was CD8+ T cells sorted from blood. This chain joins TRBV11-2 and TRBJ2-6; TRBD2 is a possible D gene (7 bases). The receptor was derived from a woman aged 18-30 years in good health. CDR3 protein: CASSFTGGAASGANVLTF. CDR3 DNA: TGTGCCAGCAGCTTCACGGGGGGCGCAGCCTCTGGGGCCAACGTCCTGACTTTC.